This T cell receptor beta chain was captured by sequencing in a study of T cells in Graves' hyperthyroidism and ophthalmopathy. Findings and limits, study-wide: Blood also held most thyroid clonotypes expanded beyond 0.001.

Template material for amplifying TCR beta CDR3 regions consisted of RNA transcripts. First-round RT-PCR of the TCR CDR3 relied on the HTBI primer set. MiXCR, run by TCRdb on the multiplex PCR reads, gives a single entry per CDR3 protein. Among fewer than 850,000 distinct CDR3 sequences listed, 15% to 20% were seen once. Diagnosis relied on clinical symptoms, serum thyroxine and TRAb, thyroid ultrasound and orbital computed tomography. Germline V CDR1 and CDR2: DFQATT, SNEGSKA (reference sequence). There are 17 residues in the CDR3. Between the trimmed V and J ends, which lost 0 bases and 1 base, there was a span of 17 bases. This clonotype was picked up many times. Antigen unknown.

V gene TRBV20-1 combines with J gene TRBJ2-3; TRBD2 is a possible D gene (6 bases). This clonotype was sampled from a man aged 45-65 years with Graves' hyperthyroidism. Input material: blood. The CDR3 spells CSARDVSGLIRTDTQYF. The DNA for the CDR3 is TGCAGTGCTAGAGATGTCTCGGGACTTATACGCACAGATACGCAGTATTTT.